Below, 16 T cell receptor beta chains from the same sample are listed, as sequenced in a study of spatial heterogeneity in lung cancer. Sample time point: sample taken at primary tumor resection. Without sorting, whole RNA was sequenced from tumor, nontumor lung or frozen PBMC. In TCRdb, the 5' RACE reads were re-called with MiXCR into one record per CDR3 protein. The sample shows 900 to 1,100 distinct CDR3 sequences, 25% to 30% of them seen only once. This sample comprised PBMCs, obtained at surgery. The receptors shown here come from a female donor with early-stage non-small cell lung cancer.

Comments on this clonotype: This beta chain is an off-target read within a library intended for alpha chains, so its frequency means little. The V call is TRBV20-1, the J call TRBJ2-3, with TRBD2 matching 10 bases. The V gene end was trimmed by 5 bases and the J gene end by 2 bases; junction bases not matched to a gene: 4. CDR1 is DFQATT, CDR2 SNEGSKA, per germline (reference sequence). The CDR3 loop spans 14 amino acids. CDR3 residues: CSAFLAGVTDTQYF. CDR3 coding DNA: TGCAGTGCTTTTCTAGCGGGAGTCACAGATACGCAGTATTTT.

This clonotype is labeled as large. This beta chain is an off-target read within a library intended for alpha chains, so its frequency means little. V is TRBV5-1 and J is TRBJ2-1, with D unresolved. Per germline, CDR1 SGHRS and CDR2 YFSETQ. The CDR3 covers 14 residues. The ends were cut back, 0 bases at V and 7 bases at J, with 11 bases in the middle. The CDR3 region is CASSLAHGYNEQFF. The CDR3, as DNA: TGCGCCAGCAGCTTGGCCCACGGGTATAATGAGCAGTTCTTC. The full variable domain, rest sourced from reference TRBV5-1 and TRBJ2-1, is KAGVTQTPRYLIKTRGQQVTLSCSPISGHRSVSWYQQTPGQGLQFLFEYFSETQRNKGNFPGRFSGRQFSNSRSEMNVSTLELGDSALYLCASSLAHGYNEQFFGPGTRLTVL.

As regards this clonotype: Since the library was made to target alpha chains, this beta chain is a stray read and its abundance is not meaningful. The chain has TRBV28 and TRBJ2-7; 8 nucleotides align to TRBD1. The CDR3 totals 15 residues. V dropped 6 bases and J dropped 11; count of bases not matched to a gene: 18. Germline CDR1 reads MDHEN; CDR2 reads SYDVKM. CDR3 region: CASSGPGTGSIGEYF. In DNA form, the CDR3 reads TGTGCCAGCAGCGGCCCCGGGACAGGATCCATCGGGGAGTACTTC.

Concerning this clonotype: A library prepared for alpha chains yielded this beta chain as an off-target read; its size is of little meaning. This CDR3 reads CASSLERPGLFTDTQYF. DNA for the CDR3: TGTGCCAGCAGCTTAGAGAGGCCCGGACTATTCACAGATACGCAGTATTTT. The J gene is TRBJ2-3, the V gene TRBV7-8; possibly TRBD2 for D (6 bases). Per germline, CDR1 SGHVS and CDR2 FQNEAQ. This CDR3 region has 17 residues. Between the trimmed V and J ends, which lost 1 base and 2 bases, there was a span of 16 bases.

By share of the sample, this clonotype is large (0.1 to 1%). This beta chain is a stray read from a library made for alpha chains; its abundance is not meaningful. The chain recombines TRBV28 with TRBJ1-6, with 9 bases fitting TRBD1. Losses at the gene ends were 6 bases for V and 10 bases for J; bases not matched to a gene: 4. The CDR3 runs to 13 residues. The germline V gene encodes CDR1 MDHEN and CDR2 SYDVKM. CDR3: CASRGQGDSPLHF. CDR3 nucleotides: TGTGCCAGCAGGGGACAGGGCGACTCACCCCTCCACTTT. The variable domain in full, completed from reference TRBV28 and TRBJ1-6, reads DVKVTQSSRYLVKRTGEKVFLECVQDMDHENMFWYRQDPGLGLRLIYFSYDVKMKEKGDIPEGYSVSREKKERFSLILESASTNQTSMYLCASRGQGDSPLHFGNGTRLTVT.

Details on this clonotype: In a library made to pick up alpha chains, this beta chain is a stray read with a size that means little. This chain's CDR3 is CASSQEDQETQYF. CDR3 DNA sequence: TGTGCCAGCAGCCAAGAAGATCAGGAGACCCAGTACTTC. The gene calls are TRBV14 and TRBJ2-5; D remains unclear. Deletions cut 0 bases from V and 5 bases from J, with 7 bases between. Germline V gene lookup returns CDR1 SGHDN and CDR2 FVKESK. The CDR3 runs 13 residues.

With respect to this clonotype: This beta chain is an unintended read in a library built for alpha chains; its size means little. This chain uses TRBV5-5 with TRBJ2-3; TRBD2 aligns across 13 bases. Germline trimming cut 0 bases from V and 10 bases from J; bases unmatched to any gene: 5. Germline V gene sequence: CDR1 SGHKS, CDR2 YYEKEE (reference sequence). CDR3 length: 15 amino acids. The CDR3 spells CASSLAGTSGVPQYF. In DNA form, the CDR3 reads TGTGCCAGCAGCTTGGCCGGGACTAGCGGGGTGCCGCAGTATTTT.

This clonotype qualifies as large. This beta chain appears as a stray read in a library generated for alpha chains; its size is not informative. The chain has TRBV5-1 and TRBJ1-1; D remains ambiguous. V was trimmed by 0 bases and J by 3 bases, leaving 6 bases between them. The CDR3 contains 13 residues. From germline, CDR1 is SGHRS and CDR2 YFSETQ. The DNA of the CDR3 is TGCGCCAGCAGCTTGGTTTACCACACTGAAGCTTTCTTT. This gives the protein CASSLVYHTEAFF.

As to this clonotype: For a library built for alpha chains, this beta chain is a stray read; little rests on its size. The chain recombines TRBV19 with TRBJ2-1, with 12 bases lining up with TRBD2. The CDR3 sequence is 14 residues long. With V trimmed by 3 bases and J by 9 bases, 3 bases remained unmatched. CDR1 is LNHDA and CDR2 is SQIVND in the germline V gene (reference sequence). The CDR3 nucleotides read TGTGCCAGTAGTATCACTAGCGGGAGGACTGAGCAGTTCTTC. It yields the protein CASSITSGRTEQFF.

With respect to this clonotype: The library was designed around alpha chains, so this beta chain is a stray read whose abundance carries little weight. The rearrangement links TRBV30 to TRBJ2-7; D is ambiguous. Germline CDR1 and CDR2: GTSNPN and SVGIG (reference sequence). V lost 5 bases, J lost 5 bases, and 13 bases lay in between. This CDR3 comprises 12 residues. DNA of the CDR3: TGTGCCTGGGAACGATCGGGTCACGAGCAGTACTTC. Translated, it gives CAWERSGHEQYF.

In regard to this clonotype: Little can be read into the size of this beta chain, an off-target read in a library designed for alpha chains. V and J are TRBV5-1 and TRBJ2-5, with no clear D. The CDR3 has 15 residues. V lost 0 bases and J 4 bases, leaving 13 bases between the germline ends. The germline V gene encodes CDR1 SGHRS and CDR2 YFSETQ. CDR3 residues: CASSLVIGSAETQYF. CDR3 coding DNA: TGCGCCAGCAGCTTGGTGATAGGGTCGGCAGAGACCCAGTACTTC.

This clonotype is large. The library was prepared for alpha chains; this beta chain is a stray read, so its frequency means little. The chain combines TRBV27 with TRBJ2-2; perhaps TRBD2 as D (6 bases). Germline V lookup: CDR1 MNHEY, CDR2 SMNVEV (reference sequence). The CDR3 runs to 15 residues. Trimming pared 3 bases from V and 0 bases from J, leaving 8 bases between. CDR3 region: CASSLGGTNTGELFF. Here the CDR3 DNA reads TGTGCCAGCAGTTTGGGCGGGACGAACACCGGGGAGCTGTTTTTT.

On this clonotype itself: A library made for alpha chains picked up this beta chain off target, so its size means little. The chain links TRBV7-2 to TRBJ2-1; D is perhaps TRBD1 (6 bases). CDR1 is SGHTA, CDR2 FQGNSA, per germline. The germline V and J ends were trimmed by 0 bases and 10 bases, with 13 bases remaining between them. The CDR3 has 14 residues. CDR3 sequence: CASSLAHRADEQFF. CDR3 DNA: TGTGCCAGCAGCTTAGCGCACAGGGCTGACGAGCAGTTCTTC.

In the case of this clonotype: This beta chain is off target for a library built for alpha chains, so its abundance means little. This chain connects TRBV2 to TRBJ1-4; D uncertain. Per germline, CDR1 SNHLY and CDR2 FYNNEI. The CDR3 extends over 12 amino acids. Trimming took off 4 bases at V and 7 bases at J, with 7 bases between the two ends. CDR3 protein: CASSVMSEKLFF. CDR3 nucleotides: TGTGCCAGCAGTGTTATGAGTGAAAAACTGTTTTTT.

For this clonotype: Little can be read into the size of this beta chain, an off-target read in a library designed for alpha chains. J is TRBJ2-7 and V is TRBV11-2; D ambiguous. V lost 3 bases and J 13 bases, leaving 10 bases between the germline ends. Germline values: CDR1 SGHAT, CDR2 FQNNGV. The CDR3 is 10 residues long. CDR3 in DNA: TGTGCCAGCAGCTTGAAATGGAGATACGTC. This translates into CASSLKWRYV.

To note about this clonotype: The library was prepared for alpha chains; this beta chain is a stray read, so its frequency means little. This sequence joins TRBV4-1 and TRBJ2-2, with 8 bases identical to TRBD2. The CDR3 loop spans 15 amino acids. From germline, CDR1 is MGHRA and CDR2 YSYEKL. The V segment lost 3 bases and the J segment 3 bases; nucleotides outside the gene matches: 3. The CDR3, as DNA: TGCGCCAGCAGCCACATAGCGGGACACACCGGGGAGCTGTTTTTT. Encoded protein: CASSHIAGHTGELFF.